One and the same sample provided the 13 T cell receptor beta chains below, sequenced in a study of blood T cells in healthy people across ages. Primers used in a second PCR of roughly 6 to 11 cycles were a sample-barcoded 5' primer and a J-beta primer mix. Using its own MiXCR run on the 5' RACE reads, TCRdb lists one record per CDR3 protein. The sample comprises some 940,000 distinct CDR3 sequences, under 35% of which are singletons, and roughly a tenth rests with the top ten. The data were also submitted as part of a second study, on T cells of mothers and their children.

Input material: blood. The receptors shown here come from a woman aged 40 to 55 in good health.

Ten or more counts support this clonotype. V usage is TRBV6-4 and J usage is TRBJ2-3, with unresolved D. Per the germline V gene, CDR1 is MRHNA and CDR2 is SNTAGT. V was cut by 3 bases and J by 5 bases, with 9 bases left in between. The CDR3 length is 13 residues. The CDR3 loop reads CASSERHGDTQYF. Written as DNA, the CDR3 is TGTGCCAGCAGTGAACGCCACGGAGATACGCAGTATTTT.

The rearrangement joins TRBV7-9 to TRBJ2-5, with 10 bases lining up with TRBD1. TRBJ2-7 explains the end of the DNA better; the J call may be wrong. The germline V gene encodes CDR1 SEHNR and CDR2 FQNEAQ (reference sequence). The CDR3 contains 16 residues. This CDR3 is CASSSGPGQGTYEQYF. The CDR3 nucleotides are TGTGCCAGCAGCTCCGGGCCGGGACAGGGGACATACGAGCAGTACTTC.

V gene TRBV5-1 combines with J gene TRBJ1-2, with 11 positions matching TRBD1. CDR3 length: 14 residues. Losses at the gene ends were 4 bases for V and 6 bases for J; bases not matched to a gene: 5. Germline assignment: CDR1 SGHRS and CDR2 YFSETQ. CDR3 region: CASSTGQGANGYTF. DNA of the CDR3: TGCGCCAGCAGCACCGGACAGGGGGCAAATGGCTACACCTTC. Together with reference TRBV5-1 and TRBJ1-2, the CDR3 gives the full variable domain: KAGVTQTPRYLIKTRGQQVTLSCSPISGHRSVSWYQQTPGQGLQFLFEYFSETQRNKGNFPGRFSGRQFSNSRSEMNVSTLELGDSALYLCASSTGQGANGYTFGSGTRLTVV.

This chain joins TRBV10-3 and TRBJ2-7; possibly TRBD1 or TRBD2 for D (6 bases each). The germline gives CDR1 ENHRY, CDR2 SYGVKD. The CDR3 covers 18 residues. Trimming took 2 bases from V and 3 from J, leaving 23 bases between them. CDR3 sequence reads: CAISEPKGGGGPNYEQYF. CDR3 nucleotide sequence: TGTGCCATCAGTGAGCCGAAAGGTGGTGGGGGGCCCAACTACGAGCAGTACTTC.

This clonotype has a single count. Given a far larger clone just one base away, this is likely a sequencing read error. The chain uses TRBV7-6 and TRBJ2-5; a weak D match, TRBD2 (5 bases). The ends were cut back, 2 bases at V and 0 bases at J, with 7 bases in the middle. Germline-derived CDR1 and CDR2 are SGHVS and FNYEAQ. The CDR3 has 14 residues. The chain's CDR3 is CASSLPGYQETQYF. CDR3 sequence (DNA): TGTGCCAGCAGCTTACCGGGGTACCAAGAGACCCAGTACTTC.

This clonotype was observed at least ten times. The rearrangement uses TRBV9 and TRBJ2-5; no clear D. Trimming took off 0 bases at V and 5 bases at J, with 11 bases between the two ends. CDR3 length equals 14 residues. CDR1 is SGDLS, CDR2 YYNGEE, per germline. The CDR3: CASSVDSSRETQYF. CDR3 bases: TGTGCCAGCAGCGTAGATTCCAGCCGGGAGACCCAGTACTTC.

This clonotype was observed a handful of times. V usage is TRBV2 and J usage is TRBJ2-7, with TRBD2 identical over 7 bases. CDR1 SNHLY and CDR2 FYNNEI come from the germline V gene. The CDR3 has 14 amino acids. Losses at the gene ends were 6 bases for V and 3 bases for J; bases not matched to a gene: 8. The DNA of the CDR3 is TGTGCCAGCAGATTAGCGGGCACACACTACGAGCAGTACTTC. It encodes CASRLAGTHYEQYF.

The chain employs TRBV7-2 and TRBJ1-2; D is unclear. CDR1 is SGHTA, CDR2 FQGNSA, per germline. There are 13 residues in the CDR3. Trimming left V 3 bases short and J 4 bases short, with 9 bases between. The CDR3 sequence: CASSFEKGYGYTF. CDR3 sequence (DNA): TGTGCCAGCAGCTTTGAAAAGGGCTATGGCTACACCTTC. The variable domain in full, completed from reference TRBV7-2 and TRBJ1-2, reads GAGVSQSPSNKVTEKGKDVELRCDPISGHTALYWYRQSLGQGLEFLIYFQGNSAPDKSGLPSDRFSAERTGGSVSTLTIQRTQQEDSAVYLCASSFEKGYGYTFGSGTRLTVV.

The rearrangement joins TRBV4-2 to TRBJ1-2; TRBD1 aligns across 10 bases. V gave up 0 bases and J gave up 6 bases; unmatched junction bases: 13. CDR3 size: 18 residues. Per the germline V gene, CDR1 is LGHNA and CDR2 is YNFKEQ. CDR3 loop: CASSQDFPRQGARHGYTF. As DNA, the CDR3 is TGTGCCAGCAGCCAAGACTTTCCTAGACAGGGGGCTAGGCATGGCTACACCTTC.

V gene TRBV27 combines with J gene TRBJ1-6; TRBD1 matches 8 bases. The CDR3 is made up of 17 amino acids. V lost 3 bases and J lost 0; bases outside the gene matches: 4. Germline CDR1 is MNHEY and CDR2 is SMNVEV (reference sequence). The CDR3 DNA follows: TGTGCCAGCAGTTTTCGGGACAGGAGCTCCTATAATTCACCCCTCCACTTT. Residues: CASSFRDRSSYNSPLHF.

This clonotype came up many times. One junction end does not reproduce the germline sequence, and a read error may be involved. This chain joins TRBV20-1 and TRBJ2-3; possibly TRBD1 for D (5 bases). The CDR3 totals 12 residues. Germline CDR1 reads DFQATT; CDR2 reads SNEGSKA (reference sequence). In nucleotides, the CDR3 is TGCAGTGCTAGTCGTCGCACAGGTACGCAGTATTTT. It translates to CSASRRTGTQYF.

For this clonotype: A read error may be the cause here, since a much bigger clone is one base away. The DNA of the CDR3 is TGCAGTGCTAGAGAGGCAGGGGACTATGGCTACACCTTC. Protein: CSAREAGDYGYTF. This chain connects TRBV20-1 to TRBJ1-2, with D maybe TRBD1 (6 bases). Germline V gene data show CDR1 as DFQATT and CDR2 as SNEGSKA (reference sequence). V shed 0 bases and J shed 3 bases, with 8 bases lying between them. The CDR3 consists of 13 residues.

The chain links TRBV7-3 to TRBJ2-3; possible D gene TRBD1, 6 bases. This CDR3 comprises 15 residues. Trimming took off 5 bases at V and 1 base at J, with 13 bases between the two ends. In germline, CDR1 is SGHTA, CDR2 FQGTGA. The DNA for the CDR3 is TGTGCCAGCAGCATAGGGCAGGGGCGCACAGATACGCAGTATTTT. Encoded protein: CASSIGQGRTDTQYF.